The subject of this entry is one TCR beta chain. Its antigen remains unknown. This sample is drawn from a study of vaccination effects on CD4 cells after COVID-19. The CDR3 runs to 15 residues. V was shortened by 6 bases and J by 3 bases, with 17 bases between the two germline ends. CDR1 and CDR2 (germline): ENHRY, SYGVKD. Viral peptide pool expansion of antigen-specific CD4+ T cells preceded sequencing in the ViraFEST assay. Scientists isolated CD4+ T cells after a roughly ten-day culture period ended. PCR-confirmed SARS-CoV-2 infection occurred in the person between March and December 2020. PBMC were cultured at a few million per well with about 9 IU/ml IL-2 and 8 to 10 ug/ml peptides. In the cultures, half the medium was exchanged for IL-2 medium on days 3 and 7. Produced via immunoSEQ multiplex PCR; TCRdb's table is partial and in-frame only. The repertoire has around 26,000 clones, 70% to 80% of them found once; the top ten carry roughly a sixth.

Study-wide results and caveats: Convalescent patients numbered few in the study; early post-infection timepoints were missing entirely. There was marked clonal contraction among infection- and vaccine-induced clones late after vaccination.

The chain uses TRBV10-3 and TRBJ1-2; maybe TRBD1 (5 bases). The sequence was collected from a human donor who had a prior SARS-CoV-2 infection. The source was CD4+ T cells from PBMCs cultured with HCoV-NL63 spike peptides, collected before COVID-19 vaccination. CDR3 region: CAIRNWDLADYGYTF. The CDR3 nucleotides are TGTGCCATCAGAAACTGGGACTTGGCCGACTATGGCTACACCTTC.